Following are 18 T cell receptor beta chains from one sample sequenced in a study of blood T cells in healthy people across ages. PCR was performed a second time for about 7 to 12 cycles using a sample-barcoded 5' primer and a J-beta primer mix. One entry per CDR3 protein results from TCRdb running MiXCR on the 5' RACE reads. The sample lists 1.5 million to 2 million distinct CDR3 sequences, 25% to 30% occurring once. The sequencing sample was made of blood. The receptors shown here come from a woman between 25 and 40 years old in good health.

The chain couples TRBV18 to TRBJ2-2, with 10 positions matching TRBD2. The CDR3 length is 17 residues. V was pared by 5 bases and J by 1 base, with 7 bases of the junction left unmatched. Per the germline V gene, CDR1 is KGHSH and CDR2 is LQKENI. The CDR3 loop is CASSFTWTSGNTGELFF. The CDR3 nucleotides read TGTGCCAGCTCATTCACTTGGACTAGCGGGAACACCGGGGAGCTGTTTTTT.

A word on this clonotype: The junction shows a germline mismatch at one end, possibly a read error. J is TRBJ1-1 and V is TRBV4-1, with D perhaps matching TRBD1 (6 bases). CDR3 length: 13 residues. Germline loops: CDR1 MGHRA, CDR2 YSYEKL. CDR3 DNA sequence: TGCGCCAGCATCCAAAAGGGGGGCACTGAAGCTTTCTTT. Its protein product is CASIQKGGTEAFF.

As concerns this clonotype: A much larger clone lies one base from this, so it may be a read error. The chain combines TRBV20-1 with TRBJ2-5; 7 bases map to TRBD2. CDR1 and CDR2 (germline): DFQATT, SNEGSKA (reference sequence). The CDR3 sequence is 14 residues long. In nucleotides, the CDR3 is TGCAGTACTAGAGATATGCGGGGGACGGGGGAGCAGTACTTC. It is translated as CSTRDMRGTGEQYF.

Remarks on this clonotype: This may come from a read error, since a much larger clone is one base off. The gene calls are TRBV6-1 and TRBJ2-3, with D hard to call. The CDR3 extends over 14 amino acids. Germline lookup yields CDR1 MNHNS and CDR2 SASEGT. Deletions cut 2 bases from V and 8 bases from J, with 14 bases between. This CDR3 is CASSERAARITQYF. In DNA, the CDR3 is TGTGCCAGCAGTGAAAGGGCCGCCCGGATTACGCAGTATTTT.

In DNA form, the CDR3 reads TGTGCCAGCTTGGCAGGGAAAAACTCTGGAAACACCATATATTTT. It codes for CASLAGKNSGNTIYF. The chain links TRBV18 to TRBJ1-3; weak D call: TRBD1 (5 bases). The germline V and J ends were trimmed by 7 bases and 0 bases, with 13 bases remaining between them. CDR1 and CDR2 from the germline V gene are KGHSH and LQKENI. The CDR3 runs to 15 residues.

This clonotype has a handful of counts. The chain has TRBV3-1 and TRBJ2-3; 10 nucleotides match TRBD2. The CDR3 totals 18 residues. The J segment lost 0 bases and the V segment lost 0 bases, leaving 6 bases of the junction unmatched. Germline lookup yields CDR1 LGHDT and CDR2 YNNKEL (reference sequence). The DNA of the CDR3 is TGTGCCAGCAGCCAAGATCGGCTAGCGGGGGCTAGCACAGATACGCAGTATTTT. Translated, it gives CASSQDRLAGASTDTQYF.

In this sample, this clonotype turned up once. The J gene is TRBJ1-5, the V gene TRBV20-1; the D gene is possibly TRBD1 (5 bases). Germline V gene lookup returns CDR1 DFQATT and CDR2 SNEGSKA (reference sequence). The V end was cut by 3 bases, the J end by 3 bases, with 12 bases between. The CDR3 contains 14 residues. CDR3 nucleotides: TGCAGTGCTAGGGAAGGGGCCCACAATCAGCCCCAGCATTTT. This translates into CSAREGAHNQPQHF.

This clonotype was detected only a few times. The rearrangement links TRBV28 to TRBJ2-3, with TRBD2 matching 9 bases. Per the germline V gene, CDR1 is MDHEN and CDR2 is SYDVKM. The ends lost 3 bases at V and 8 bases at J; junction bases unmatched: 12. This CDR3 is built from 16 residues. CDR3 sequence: CASSFPGSGGAATQYF. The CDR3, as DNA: TGTGCCAGCAGTTTCCCAGGTAGCGGGGGAGCGGCTACGCAGTATTTT.

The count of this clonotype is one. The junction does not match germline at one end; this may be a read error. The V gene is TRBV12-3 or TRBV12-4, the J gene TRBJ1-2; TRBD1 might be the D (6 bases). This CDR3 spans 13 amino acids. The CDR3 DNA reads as TGTGCCAGCAGTCTGGACAGACTATATGGCGACACCTTC. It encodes CASSLDRLYGDTF.

The CDR3 sequence is CASSSLGGNTEAFF. In DNA, the CDR3 is TGTGCCAGCAGCTCCTTAGGGGGTAACACTGAAGCTTTCTTT. The rearrangement links TRBV3-1 to TRBJ1-1, with a tentative D call TRBD1 (6 bases). The CDR3 extends over 14 amino acids. Germline CDR1 is LGHDT and CDR2 is YNNKEL (reference sequence). The V end lost 5 bases, the J end lost 2 bases, and 12 bases lay between the germline ends.

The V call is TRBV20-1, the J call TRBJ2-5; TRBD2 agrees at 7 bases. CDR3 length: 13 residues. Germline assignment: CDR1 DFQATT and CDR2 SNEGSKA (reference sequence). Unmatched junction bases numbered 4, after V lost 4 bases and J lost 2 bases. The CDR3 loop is CSATGLLQETQYF. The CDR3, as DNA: TGCAGTGCTACGGGACTACTTCAAGAGACCCAGTACTTC.

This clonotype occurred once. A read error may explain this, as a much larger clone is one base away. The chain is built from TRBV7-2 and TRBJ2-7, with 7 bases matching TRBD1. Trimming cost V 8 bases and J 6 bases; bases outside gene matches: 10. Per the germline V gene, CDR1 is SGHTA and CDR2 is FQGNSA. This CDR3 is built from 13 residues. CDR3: CASGLDRAGEQYF. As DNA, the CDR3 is TGTGCCAGCGGTCTCGACAGGGCTGGCGAGCAGTACTTC.

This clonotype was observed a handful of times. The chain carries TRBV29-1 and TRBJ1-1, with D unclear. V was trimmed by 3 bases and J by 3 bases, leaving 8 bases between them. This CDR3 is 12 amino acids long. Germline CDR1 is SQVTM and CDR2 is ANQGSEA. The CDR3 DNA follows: TGCAGCGTTGACGCGGGGTACACTGAAGCTTTCTTT. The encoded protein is CSVDAGYTEAFF.

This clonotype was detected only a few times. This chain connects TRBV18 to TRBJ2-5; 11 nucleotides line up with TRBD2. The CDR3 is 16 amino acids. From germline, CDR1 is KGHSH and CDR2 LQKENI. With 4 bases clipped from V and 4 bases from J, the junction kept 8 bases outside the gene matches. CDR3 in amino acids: CASSRGTSGGGETQYF. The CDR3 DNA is TGTGCCAGCTCACGTGGGACTAGCGGCGGCGGAGAGACCCAGTACTTC.

CDR3 loop: CSAKQRKRRAEQFF. Here the CDR3 DNA reads TGCAGTGCTAAACAGCGGAAGAGGCGTGCTGAGCAGTTCTTC. The V gene is TRBV20-1, the J gene TRBJ2-1, with a possible D match to TRBD2 (5 bases). The V end lost 4 bases, the J end lost 9 bases, and 19 bases lay between the germline ends. Germline-derived CDR1 and CDR2 are DFQATT and SNEGSKA (reference sequence). This CDR3 has 14 residues.

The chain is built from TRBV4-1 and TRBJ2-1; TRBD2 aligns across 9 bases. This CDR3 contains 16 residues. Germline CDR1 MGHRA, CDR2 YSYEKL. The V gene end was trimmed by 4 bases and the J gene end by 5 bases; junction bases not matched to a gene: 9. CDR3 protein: CASSRERLAENNEQFF. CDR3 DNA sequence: TGCGCCAGCAGCCGAGAGCGACTAGCGGAGAACAATGAGCAGTTCTTC.

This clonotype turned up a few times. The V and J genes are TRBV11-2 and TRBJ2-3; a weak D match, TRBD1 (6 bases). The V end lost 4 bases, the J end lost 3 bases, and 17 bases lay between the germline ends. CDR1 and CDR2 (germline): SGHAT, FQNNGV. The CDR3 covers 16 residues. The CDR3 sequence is CASSSPTGMATDTQYF. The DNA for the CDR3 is TGTGCCAGCAGCTCCCCCACAGGGATGGCAACAGATACGCAGTATTTT.

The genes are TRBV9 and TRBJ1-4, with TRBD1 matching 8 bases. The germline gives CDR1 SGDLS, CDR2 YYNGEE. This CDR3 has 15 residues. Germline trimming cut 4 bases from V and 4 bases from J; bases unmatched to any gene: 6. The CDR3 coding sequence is TGTGCCAGCAGCTCCCAGGGGGCCCTTAATGAAAAACTGTTTTTT. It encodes CASSSQGALNEKLFF. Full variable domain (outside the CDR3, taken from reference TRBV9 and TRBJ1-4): DSGVTQTPKHLITATGQRVTLRCSPRSGDLSVYWYQQSLDQGLQFLIQYYNGEERAKGNILERFSAQQFPDLHSELNLSSLELGDSALYFCASSSQGALNEKLFFGSGTQLSVL.